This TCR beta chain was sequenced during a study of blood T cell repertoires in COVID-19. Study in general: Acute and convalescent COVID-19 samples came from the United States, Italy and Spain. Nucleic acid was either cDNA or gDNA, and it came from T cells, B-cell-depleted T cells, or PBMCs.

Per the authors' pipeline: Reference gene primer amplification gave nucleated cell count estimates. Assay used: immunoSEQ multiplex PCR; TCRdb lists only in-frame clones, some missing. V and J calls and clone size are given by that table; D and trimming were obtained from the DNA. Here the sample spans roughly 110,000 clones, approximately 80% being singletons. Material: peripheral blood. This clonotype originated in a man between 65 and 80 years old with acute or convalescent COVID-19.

This CDR3 reads CASSGLQGSNQPQHF. The CDR3 nucleotides read TGTGCCAGCAGTGGCCTACAGGGGAGCAATCAGCCCCAGCATTTT. The chain joins TRBV2 to TRBJ1-5, with 7 bases lining up with TRBD1. CDR3 length equals 15 residues. Trimming removed 4 bases from V and 1 base from J; junction bases left unmatched: 4. Per germline, CDR1 SNHLY and CDR2 FYNNEI.